A selection of T cell receptor beta chains follows, all from one sample in a study of cytomegalovirus exposure and HLA in healthy donors. Generated by immunoSEQ multiplex PCR, the TCRdb table keeps only in-frame clones and is missing some. The table shows about 96,000 clones, with approximately 74% occurring only once. Sequenced sample: PBMCs. Source of these receptors: a female donor in good health and CMV-seropositive. Both conserved end residues are trimmed from each CDR3. Clone size is given for some rows only: seen once, a few or many times, or a class if the clone is expanded.

v_call	j_call	clone_size	cdr3_aa
TRBV27	TRBJ2-7	.	ASRGLVTYEQY
TRBV7-2	TRBJ2-7	.	ASSASTKTYEQY
TRBV4-3	TRBJ2-7	.	ASSLAGGYEQY
TRBV4-3	TRBJ2-3	.	ASSQDPSRMVGDTQY
TRBV7-9	TRBJ1-2	.	ASSLIREEGYT
TRBV21-1	TRBJ1-2	.	ASSKTGPRRDYGYT
TRBV7-9	TRBJ2-7	.	ASSLAWQGVHEQY
TRBV7-2	TRBJ1-2	.	ASSQQGIYGYT
TRBV19	TRBJ2-7	.	ASSIDGSYEQY
TRBV6-5	TRBJ2-3	.	ASSYGPGQSTDTQY
TRBV7-2	TRBJ1-2	.	ASSFLHGYT
TRBV7-2	TRBJ2-7	.	ASSSGSRSYEQY
TRBV10-3	TRBJ2-7	.	AIYQGGEQY
TRBV15	TRBJ2-5	.	ATSRVRGETQY
TRBV6-1	TRBJ1-1	few	ASRDRGELNTEAF
TRBV30	TRBJ2-7	.	AWTSDRGPYEQY
TRBV6-1	TRBJ2-2	.	ASKAGTGITGELF
TRBV4-1	TRBJ2-3	few	ASSQAGTTDTQY
TRBV30	TRBJ1-5	.	AWNDRADQPQH
TRBV29-1	TRBJ2-4	once	SVWTGNIQY
TRBV6-4	TRBJ2-3	.	ASSDGQGGDTQY
TRBV11-2	TRBJ2-3	.	ASSFRLARDTDTQY
TRBV25-1	TRBJ1-2	few	ASSDPGQANYGYT
TRBV5-1	TRBJ2-1	once	ASSFTNEQF
TRBV13	TRBJ2-3	.	ASRPTGTDTQY
TRBV9	TRBJ1-6	.	ASSVGAGIASYNSPLH
TRBV9	TRBJ2-6	.	ASSVATGNSGANVLT
TRBV16	TRBJ1-1	.	ASTEHRGLSTEAF
TRBV29-1	TRBJ1-1	.	SVRGETEAF
TRBV10-3	TRBJ1-5	.	AISPGQDSNQPQH
TRBV4-2	TRBJ2-2	.	ASSHLDGDAGELF
TRBV14	TRBJ1-3	few	ASSPFAGAYSGNTIY
TRBV27	TRBJ1-3	.	ASSRTLGGGNTIY
TRBV4-2	TRBJ1-5	.	ASSQGGGKGQPQH
TRBV30	TRBJ1-4	.	AWSVRVAKLF
TRBV5-4	TRBJ2-4	few	ASSLGGQENIQY
TRBV15	TRBJ2-2	once	ATSIRRGRTGELF
TRBV28	TRBJ2-3	.	ASSLMAGGGTDTQY
TRBV7-2	TRBJ2-7	once	ASSSIRGDEQY
TRBV29-1	TRBJ1-2	once	SVEEGDRSNYGYT